This entry lists 26 T cell receptor beta chains sequenced from one sample in a study of cytomegalovirus exposure and HLA in healthy donors. This PCR relied on a set of 60 Vbeta primers and 13 Jbeta primers. The method was immunoSEQ multiplex PCR; TCRdb's version includes in-frame clones alone and lacks a portion of them. The sample lists roughly 190,000 clones, around 81% seen once, with about 9.4% in the top ten. The sample comprised PBMCs. All receptors come from a woman aged 45-65 years in good health and CMV-seropositive.

V is TRBV19 and J is TRBJ1-1; D not certain. Per germline, CDR1 LNHDA and CDR2 SQIVND (reference sequence). The CDR3 is 15 residues long. V was cut by 2 bases and J by 1 base, with 11 bases left in between. CDR3 sequence reads: CASSIITDPNTEAFF. CDR3 DNA sequence: TGTGCCAGTAGTATAATCACAGACCCGAACACTGAAGCTTTCTTT.

In this sample, this clone turned up a few times. V gene TRBV6-6 combines with J gene TRBJ1-4; D is uncertain. The CDR3 length is 14 residues. CDR1 is MNHNY and CDR2 is SVGAGI in the germline V gene (reference sequence). V lost 7 bases, J lost 7 bases, and 16 bases lay in between. In DNA form, the CDR3 reads TGTGCCAGCACAAGGGCAGGAGGAGGTGAAAAACTGTTTTTT. This translates into CASTRAGGGEKLFF.

The chain links TRBV6-1 to TRBJ1-6; maybe TRBD1 (5 bases). The CDR3 covers 14 residues. Germline CDR1 MNHNS, CDR2 SASEGT. Deletions cut 5 bases from V and 7 bases from J, with 12 bases between. The CDR3, as DNA: TGTGCCAGCAGTTTAACAGGAGCAAATTCACCCCTCCACTTT. It is translated as CASSLTGANSPLHF.

The chain employs TRBV10-1 and TRBJ2-7, with D tentatively TRBD1 (5 bases). The V end lost 4 bases, the J end lost 2 bases, and 9 bases lay between the germline ends. The CDR3 runs to 13 residues. Germline V CDR1 and CDR2: WNHNN, SYGVQD (reference sequence). The DNA of the CDR3 is TGCGCCAGCAGTGCAGGGTCAACCTACGAGCAGTACTTC. The encoded protein is CASSAGSTYEQYF.

The chain couples TRBV9 to TRBJ2-1; 7 positions agree with TRBD2. CDR3 length equals 15 residues. V lost 0 bases and J lost 4; bases outside the gene matches: 4. Germline loops: CDR1 SGDLS, CDR2 YYNGEE. CDR3: CASSVGLAVYNEQFF. Here the CDR3 DNA reads TGTGCCAGCAGCGTAGGGCTAGCGGTTTACAATGAGCAGTTCTTC.

The chain joins TRBV11-2 to TRBJ2-2; 9 nucleotides match TRBD2. CDR3 length: 15 residues. V shed 0 bases and J 5 bases; nucleotides not matched to a gene: 1. The germline gives CDR1 SGHAT, CDR2 FQNNGV. The CDR3 bases are TGTGCCAGCAGCTTAGAGCGGGGGGGGACCGGGGAGCTGTTTTTT. Translated, it gives CASSLERGGTGELFF.

This chain joins TRBV5-6 and TRBJ1-2; D uncertain. Trimming cost V 4 bases and J 0 bases, with 13 bases left between them. Germline CDR1 and CDR2: SGHDT and YYEEEE. The CDR3 runs to 15 residues. The CDR3 here is CASSATPTANYGYTF. Written as DNA, the CDR3 is TGTGCCAGCAGCGCTACACCCACAGCTAACTATGGCTACACCTTC.

This chain links TRBV7-2 with TRBJ2-5, with 8 bases fitting TRBD2. The CDR3 is 13 amino acids. The ends lost 4 bases at V and 4 bases at J; junction bases unmatched: 2. Germline assignment: CDR1 SGHTA and CDR2 FQGNSA. In nucleotides, the CDR3 is TGTGCCAGCAGCTACGGGGGGGCAGAGACCCAGTACTTC. Protein product: CASSYGGAETQYF.

As DNA, the CDR3 is TGTGCCAGCAGTGGGCTAACAGGGGAATCACCCCTCCACTTT. Encoded protein: CASSGLTGESPLHF. The J gene is TRBJ1-6, the V gene TRBV6-5; TRBD1 agrees at 7 bases. After removal of 5 bases from V and 10 bases from J, the junction contained 8 bases not matched to a gene. The length of the CDR3 is 14 residues. Germline V gene sequence: CDR1 MNHEY, CDR2 SVGAGI.

The gene calls are TRBV28 and TRBJ1-5; D remains ambiguous. Trimming took 5 bases from V and 2 from J, leaving 13 bases between them. The CDR3 spans 15 residues. CDR1 and CDR2 from the germline V gene are MDHEN and SYDVKM. The CDR3 spells CASSPRARGNQPQHF. The CDR3 DNA reads as TGTGCCAGCAGTCCGCGGGCCCGGGGCAATCAGCCCCAGCATTTT.

This chain connects TRBV28 to TRBJ1-2; TRBD1 is a possible D gene (5 bases). CDR1 MDHEN and CDR2 SYDVKM come from the germline V gene. The CDR3 has 14 residues. The V gene lost 5 bases and the J gene lost 8 bases, with 18 bases spanning the gap. The CDR3 region has the DNA TGTGCCAGCAGTCCGGGACTCGGCTGGGACGGCTACACCTTC. Its translation: CASSPGLGWDGYTF.

Here the CDR3 DNA reads TGTGCCAGCAGCTTGGTTTGGACAGGGATCTATGGCTACACCTTC. Its translation is CASSLVWTGIYGYTF. This sequence joins TRBV5-5 and TRBJ1-2; TRBD1 aligns across 8 bases. The germline V gene has CDR1 SGHKS and CDR2 YYEKEE (reference sequence). This CDR3 contains 15 residues. Trimming took 0 bases from V and 4 from J; bases not matched to a gene: 5. Full variable domain (missing parts from reference TRBV5-5 and TRBJ1-2): DAGVTQSPTHLIKTRGQQVTLRCSPISGHKSVSWYQQVLGQGPQFIFQYYEKEERGRGNFPDRFSARQFPNYSSELNVNALLLGDSALYLCASSLVWTGIYGYTFGSGTRLTVV.

Written as DNA, the CDR3 is TGTGCCAGCAGCGTGGGCAGGGGTCAGCCCCAGCATTTT. Protein: CASSVGRGQPQHF. The chain carries TRBV9 and TRBJ1-5, with D perhaps TRBD1 (6 bases). Germline V gene data show CDR1 as SGDLS and CDR2 as YYNGEE. V lost 2 bases and J lost 6, with 9 bases in between. This CDR3 region has 13 residues.

The V and J genes are TRBV18 and TRBJ2-6; D gene ambiguous. CDR3 length: 13 residues. V was cut by 6 bases and J by 0 bases, with 3 bases left in between. Germline-derived CDR1 and CDR2 are KGHSH and LQKENI. The CDR3 sequence is CASSSSGANVLTF. The CDR3 DNA is TGTGCCAGCTCCTCCTCTGGGGCCAACGTCCTGACTTTC.

The chain employs TRBV10-3 and TRBJ2-1; D is perhaps TRBD2 (6 bases). Germline loops: CDR1 ENHRY, CDR2 SYGVKD. There are 16 residues in the CDR3. Trimming pared 2 bases from V and 3 bases from J, leaving 14 bases between. Written as DNA, the CDR3 is TGTGCCATCAGTGAGACCGCTCGGGGGTACTACAATGAGCAGTTCTTC. Translated: CAISETARGYYNEQFF.

The chain recombines TRBV30 with TRBJ2-5; weak D call: TRBD1 (6 bases). V was clipped by 0 bases and J by 2 bases, with 13 bases between them. The CDR3 runs 15 residues. Looked up from germline, CDR1 is GTSNPN and CDR2 is SVGIG (reference sequence). CDR3 DNA sequence: TGTGCCTGGAGTGTAAGGACAGCGGATCAAGAGACCCAGTACTTC. Translating gives CAWSVRTADQETQYF.

The chain uses TRBV7-9 and TRBJ1-3; D gene unclear. Germline lookup yields CDR1 SEHNR and CDR2 FQNEAQ (reference sequence). CDR3 length: 15 amino acids. V lost 3 bases to trimming and J lost 0 bases, with 9 bases between them. The CDR3 nucleotides are TGTGCCAGCAGCTTGTCTAGGAGCTCTGGAAACACCATATATTTT. Protein product: CASSLSRSSGNTIYF.

This clone was counted only a few times. V and J are TRBV18 and TRBJ2-5; 9 bases align to TRBD2. V lost 6 bases, J lost 5 bases, and 22 bases stayed unmatched. Germline V gene lookup returns CDR1 KGHSH and CDR2 LQKENI. There are 19 residues in the CDR3. CDR3 coding DNA: TGTGCCAGCTCGCCGGGACTAGCCCTGCTACGCCCATTTAGGGAGACCCAGTACTTC. As protein: CASSPGLALLRPFRETQYF.

The V gene is TRBV11-2, the J gene TRBJ2-7; tentatively, D is TRBD1 (6 bases). The CDR3 loop spans 14 amino acids. Germline lookup yields CDR1 SGHAT and CDR2 FQNNGV. The ends were cut back, 5 bases at V and 2 bases at J, with 13 bases in the middle. The CDR3 reads CASSPLGHTYEQYF. CDR3 DNA: TGTGCCAGCAGCCCACTGGGACATACCTACGAGCAGTACTTC.

The chain employs TRBV28 and TRBJ1-5; D not resolved. Trimming took off 4 bases at V and 6 bases at J, with 16 bases between the two ends. Germline CDR1 and CDR2: MDHEN and SYDVKM. This CDR3 contains 15 residues. CDR3 amino acids: CASSSPKTTFQPQHF. The CDR3 coding sequence is TGTGCCAGCAGTTCCCCCAAGACTACATTTCAGCCCCAGCATTTT. The whole variable domain, filled in from reference TRBV28 and TRBJ1-5, reads DVKVTQSSRYLVKRTGEKVFLECVQDMDHENMFWYRQDPGLGLRLIYFSYDVKMKEKGDIPEGYSVSREKKERFSLILESASTNQTSMYLCASSSPKTTFQPQHFGDGTRLSIL.

This chain uses TRBV21-1 with TRBJ1-6; TRBD1 reflects the table's D call only, with no check against the DNA. TRBV21-1 is a pseudogene. The CDR3 consists of 16 residues. The CDR3 reads CASSLKGGDRDSPLHF. CDR3 nucleotide sequence: TGTGCCAGCAGTTTAAAGGGAGGGGACAGGGATTCACCCCTCCACTTT.

The genes are TRBV29-1 and TRBJ2-7; a weak D match, TRBD1 (6 bases). From germline, CDR1 is SQVTM and CDR2 ANQGSEA. This CDR3 is built from 12 residues. The ends were cut back, 3 bases at V and 0 bases at J, with 6 bases in the middle. The CDR3 sequence is CSVDRGSYEQYF. The CDR3 DNA follows: TGCAGCGTTGACAGGGGCTCCTACGAGCAGTACTTC.

The V call is TRBV7-2, the J call TRBJ1-1; the match to TRBD1 covers 10 bases. Losses at the gene ends were 5 bases for V and 5 bases for J; bases not matched to a gene: 5. This CDR3 is built from 14 residues. Per germline, CDR1 SGHTA and CDR2 FQGNSA. Here the CDR3 reads CASSLTGGRTEAFF. In DNA form, the CDR3 reads TGTGCCAGCAGCCTGACAGGGGGCCGAACTGAAGCTTTCTTT.

The gene calls are TRBV6-5 and TRBJ2-1; weak D call: TRBD1 (6 bases). V shed 6 bases and J shed 0 bases, with 12 bases lying between them. Per germline, CDR1 MNHEY and CDR2 SVGAGI. The CDR3 runs 15 residues. DNA of the CDR3: TGTGCCAGCAGCCGAGACAGGAGCTCCTACAATGAGCAGTTCTTC. Amino acid sequence: CASSRDRSSYNEQFF.

The V gene is TRBV6-6, the J gene TRBJ1-2; TRBD1 matches 10 bases. Unmatched junction bases numbered 3, after V lost 0 bases and J lost 8 bases. The CDR3 totals 14 residues. Germline V gives CDR1 MNHNY, CDR2 SVGAGI (reference sequence). The CDR3 is CASSYSGQGIGYTF. CDR3 nucleotide sequence: TGTGCCAGCAGTTACTCGGGACAGGGGATCGGCTACACCTTC.

This clone has just one count. The J gene is TRBJ1-5, the V gene TRBV6-1, with 8 bases aligning to TRBD1. The CDR3 length is 17 residues. V shed 3 bases and J 4 bases; nucleotides not matched to a gene: 11. The germline CDR1 and CDR2 sequences are MNHNS and SASEGT. DNA of the CDR3: TGTGCCAGCAGTGATTCAACCTGGGGGGACAGGAATCAGCCCCAGCATTTT. Translation gives CASSDSTWGDRNQPQHF.